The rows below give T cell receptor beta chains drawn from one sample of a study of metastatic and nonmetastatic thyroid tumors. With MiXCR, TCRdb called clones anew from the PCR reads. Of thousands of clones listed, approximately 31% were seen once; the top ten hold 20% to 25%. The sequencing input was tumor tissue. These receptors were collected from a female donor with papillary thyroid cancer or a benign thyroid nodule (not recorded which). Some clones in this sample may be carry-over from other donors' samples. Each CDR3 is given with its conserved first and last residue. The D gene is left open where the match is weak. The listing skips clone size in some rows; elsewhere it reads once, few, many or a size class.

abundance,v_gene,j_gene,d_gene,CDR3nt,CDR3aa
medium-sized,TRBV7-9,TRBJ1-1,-,TGTGCCAGCAGTTCGACAGGACACACTGAAGCTTTCTTT,CASSSTGHTEAFF
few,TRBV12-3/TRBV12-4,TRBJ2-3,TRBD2,TGTGCCAGCAGTCCGGCCGGGACTACGAGCACAGATACGCAGTATTTT,CASSPAGTTSTDTQYF
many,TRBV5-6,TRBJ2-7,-,TGTGCCAGCAGCTTGGGCGGGATAGGGTCCTACGAGCAGTACTTC,CASSLGGIGSYEQYF
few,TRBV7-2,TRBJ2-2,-,TGTGCCAGTGACACCGGGGAGCTGTTTTTT,CASDTGELFF
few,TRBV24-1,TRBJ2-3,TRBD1,TGTGCCACCAGTGACAGGGGGTACAGCACAGATACGCAGTATTTT,CATSDRGYSTDTQYF
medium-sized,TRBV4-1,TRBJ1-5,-,TGCGCCAGCAGCCAAGTCCCGGGTAGCAATCAGCCCCAGCATTTT,CASSQVPGSNQPQHF
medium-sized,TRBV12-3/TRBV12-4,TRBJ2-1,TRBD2,TGTGCCAGCAGTTTCACGACTAGCGGGAAGGGGGAGCAGTTCTTC,CASSFTTSGKGEQFF
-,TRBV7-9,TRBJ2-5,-,TGTGCCAGCAGCCCGGTAGGAGAGACCCAGTACTTC,CASSPVGETQYF
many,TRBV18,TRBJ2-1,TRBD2,TGTGCCAGCTCACCACTAGCGGGAGGGCGGGATGAGCAGTTCTTC,CASSPLAGGRDEQFF
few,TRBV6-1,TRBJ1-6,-,TGTGCCAGCAGTGAAAAGCGGGGACTGGCCTATAATTCACCCCTCCACTTT,CASSEKRGLAYNSPLHF
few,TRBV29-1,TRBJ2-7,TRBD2,TGCAGCGGCGGGACTAGCGGGAGAAGCTACGAGCAGTACTTC,CSGGTSGRSYEQYF
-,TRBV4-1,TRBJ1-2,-,TGCGCCAGCAGCCAAAATCGGGGGCTGCTGCGCTATGGCTACACCTTC,CASSQNRGLLRYGYTF
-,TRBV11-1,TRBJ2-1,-,TGTGCCAGCAGCTTAGCACAGGGATACAATGAGCAGTTCTTC,CASSLAQGYNEQFF
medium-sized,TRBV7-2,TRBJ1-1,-,TGTGCCAGCAGCCCCTTATTGGGTGAAGCTTTCTTT,CASSPLLGEAFF
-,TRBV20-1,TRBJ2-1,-,TGCAGTGCCAGGGTATCCTACAATGAGCAGTTCTTC,CSARVSYNEQFF
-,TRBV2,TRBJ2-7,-,TGTGCCAGCAGGAAAGACTCCCACGAGCAGTACTTC,CASRKDSHEQYF
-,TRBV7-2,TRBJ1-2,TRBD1,TGTGCCAGCAGCGCCCGACAGGGAGGGGGCTATGGCTACACCTTC,CASSARQGGGYGYTF
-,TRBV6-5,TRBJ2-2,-,TGTGCCAGCAGTTTTCCCCCAGGCGGTGAGCTGTTTTTT,CASSFPPGGELFF
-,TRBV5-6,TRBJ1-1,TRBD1,TGTGCCAGCAGCTCCGGACAGGAGGTCTGGAACACTGAAGCTTTCTTT,CASSSGQEVWNTEAFF
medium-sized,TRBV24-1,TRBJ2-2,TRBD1,TGTGCCACCAGTCAACAGGGGAGTTACACCGGGGAGCTGTTTTTT,CATSQQGSYTGELFF
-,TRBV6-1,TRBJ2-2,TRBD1,TGTGCCAGCAGACAGGGGGTGAACGGGGAGCTGTTTTTT,CASRQGVNGELFF
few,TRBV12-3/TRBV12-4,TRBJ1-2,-,TGTGCCAGCAGCTCCTCGGACGGGACCCTATCTGGCTACACCTTC,CASSSSDGTLSGYTF
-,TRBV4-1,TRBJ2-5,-,TGCGCCAGCAGCCCTCACGACCAGGCCCGGGAGACCCAGTACTTC,CASSPHDQARETQYF
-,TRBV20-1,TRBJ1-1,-,TGCAGTGCCAAGGACGGCAACACTGAAGCTTTCTTT,CSAKDGNTEAFF
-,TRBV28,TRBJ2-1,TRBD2,TGTGCCAGCAGTTCGGCTAGCGGCGAACGGGGCGAGCAGTTCTTC,CASSSASGERGEQFF
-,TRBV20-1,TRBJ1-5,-,TGCAGTGCTAGTCGGGATAGCAATCAGCCCCAGCATTTT,CSASRDSNQPQHF
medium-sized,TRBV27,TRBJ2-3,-,TGTGCCAGCAGTTCCACAGATACGCAGTATTTT,CASSSTDTQYF
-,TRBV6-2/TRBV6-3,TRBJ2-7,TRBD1,TGTGCCAGCGGTCGCAGTGACAGGGGGTACGAGCAGTACTTC,CASGRSDRGYEQYF
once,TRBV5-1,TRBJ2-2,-,TGCGCCAGCAGCTTTCGGACACCCCCCCAAACCGGGGAGCTGTTTTTT,CASSFRTPPQTGELFF
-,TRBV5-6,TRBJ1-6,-,TGTGCCAGCAGCACCGAGCTTGGGTGGAATTCACCCCTCCACTTT,CASSTELGWNSPLHF
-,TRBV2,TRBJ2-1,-,TGTGCCAGCACAGGGGAGGCGGCTAGCTGCTACAATGAGCAGTTCTTC,CASTGEAASCYNEQFF
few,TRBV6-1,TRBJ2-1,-,TGTGCCAGCAGTAACGGACAGTTGGACTACAATGAGCAGTTCTTC,CASSNGQLDYNEQFF
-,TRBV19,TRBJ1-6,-,TGTGCCAGTAGTATACGAGGTCTAAATTCACCCCTCCACTTT,CASSIRGLNSPLHF
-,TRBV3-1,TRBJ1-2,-,TGTGTCAGCAGCCCTCTGGGGCAGGCTAACTATGGCTACACCTTC,CVSSPLGQANYGYTF
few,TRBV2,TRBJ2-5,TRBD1,TGTGCCAGTTCCGGGACAGGGGGCGCGGAGACCCAGTACTTC,CASSGTGGAETQYF
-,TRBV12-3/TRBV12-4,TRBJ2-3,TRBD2,TGTGCCAGCAGTCGACTAGCTAGCACAGATACGCAGTATTTT,CASSRLASTDTQYF
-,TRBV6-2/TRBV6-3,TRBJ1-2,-,TGTGCCAGCAGTTACTCGATAACTTCAGGTGGCGGCTACACCTTC,CASSYSITSGGGYTF
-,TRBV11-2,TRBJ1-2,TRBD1,TGTGCCAGCAGCCTCGGGGGAGGGGGCCTTGATGGCTACACCTTC,CASSLGGGGLDGYTF
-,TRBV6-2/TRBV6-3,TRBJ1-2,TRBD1,TGTGCCAGCAGTTACTCCGCCTTTTCTCAGGGGGCTCGAGGCTACACCTTC,CASSYSAFSQGARGYTF
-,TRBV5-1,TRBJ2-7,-,TGCGCCAGCAGCTGGCAGGGGACTCTCTCCTACGAGCAGTACTTC,CASSWQGTLSYEQYF
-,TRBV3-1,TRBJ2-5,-,TGTGCCAGCAGCCCCGGACAGCAAGAGACCCAGTACTTC,CASSPGQQETQYF
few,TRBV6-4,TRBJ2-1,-,TGTGCCAGCAGGCGCGGGTACAATGAGCAGTTCTTC,CASRRGYNEQFF
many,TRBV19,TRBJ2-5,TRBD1,TGTGCCAGTAGTGAGACGGGACAGGGGGCGCACGAGACCCAGTACTTC,CASSETGQGAHETQYF
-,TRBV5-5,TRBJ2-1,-,TGTGCCAGCAGCCTATACGGGAGCTACTATGAGCAGCTCTTC,CASSLYGSYYEQLF
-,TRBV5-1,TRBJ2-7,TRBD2,TGCGCCAGCAGCGTCCGGGGGGGCGCGGGCGGGAAATTCTACGAGCAGTACTTC,CASSVRGGAGGKFYEQYF